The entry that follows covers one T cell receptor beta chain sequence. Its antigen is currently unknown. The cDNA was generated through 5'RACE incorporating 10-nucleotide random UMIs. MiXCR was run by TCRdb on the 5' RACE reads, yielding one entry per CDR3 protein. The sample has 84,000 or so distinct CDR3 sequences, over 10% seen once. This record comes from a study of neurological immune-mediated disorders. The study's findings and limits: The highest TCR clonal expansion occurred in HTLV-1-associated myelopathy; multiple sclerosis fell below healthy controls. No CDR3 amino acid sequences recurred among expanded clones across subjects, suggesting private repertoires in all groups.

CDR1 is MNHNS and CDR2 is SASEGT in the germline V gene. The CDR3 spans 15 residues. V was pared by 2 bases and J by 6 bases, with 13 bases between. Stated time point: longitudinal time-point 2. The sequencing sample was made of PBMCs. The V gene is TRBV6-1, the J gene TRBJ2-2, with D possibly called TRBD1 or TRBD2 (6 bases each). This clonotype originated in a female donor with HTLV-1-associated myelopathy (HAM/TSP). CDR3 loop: CASSESGAGAGELFF. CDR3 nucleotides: TGTGCCAGCAGTGAATCGGGGGCAGGGGCCGGGGAGCTGTTTTTT.